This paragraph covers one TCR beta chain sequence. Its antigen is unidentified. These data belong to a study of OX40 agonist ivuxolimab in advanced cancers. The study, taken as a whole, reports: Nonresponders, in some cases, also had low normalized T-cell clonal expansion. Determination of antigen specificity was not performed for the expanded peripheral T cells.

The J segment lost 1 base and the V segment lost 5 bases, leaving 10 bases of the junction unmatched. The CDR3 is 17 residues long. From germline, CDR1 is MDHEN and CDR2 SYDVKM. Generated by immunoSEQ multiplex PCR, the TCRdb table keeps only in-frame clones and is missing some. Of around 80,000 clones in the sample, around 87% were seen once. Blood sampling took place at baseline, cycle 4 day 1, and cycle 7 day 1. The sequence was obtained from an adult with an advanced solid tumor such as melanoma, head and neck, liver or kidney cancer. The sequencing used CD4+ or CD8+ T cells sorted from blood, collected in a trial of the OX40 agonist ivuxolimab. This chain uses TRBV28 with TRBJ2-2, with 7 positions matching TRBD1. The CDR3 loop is CASSGRRQGRNTGELFF. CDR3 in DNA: TGTGCCAGCAGTGGACGTAGACAGGGTCGGAACACCGGGGAGCTGTTTTTT.